Here is one TCR beta chain with its context. Its matching antigen is unknown. The sample originates from a study of T cells after yellow fever vaccination. About the research overall: Those fractions that held only low numbers of cells were prepared using the SMART-Seq v4 Ultra Low Input RNA kit. Study-wide findings and caveats: It was a small share of clonotypes that appeared in both CD4 and CD8 compartments. Reappearance after the booster was observed for most primary-vaccination clones (about 97% CD4, over 70% CD8).

The germline CDR1 and CDR2 sequences are SGHTA and FQGNSA. This CDR3 is built from 17 residues. The ends were cut back, 1 base at V and 1 base at J, with 15 bases in the middle. The TCR cDNA carried a universal primer site and UMIs from 5'RACE template switching. TCRdb analysed the 5' RACE reads with MiXCR anew, one entry per CDR3 protein. The sample holds some 350,000 distinct CDR3 sequences, 6.2% seen once. The TCR originated in a man aged 25-45 years who received the YFV17D yellow fever vaccine. Sequences were derived from PBMCs, sampled 5 days after the yellow fever booster vaccination. V usage is TRBV7-2 and J usage is TRBJ2-3; the D is unclear. The CDR3 nucleotides read TGTGCCAGCAGCTTAGTTAGTCGCCCAGGAGGCACAGATACGCAGTATTTT. Translation: CASSLVSRPGGTDTQYF.